One sample yielded the 6 T cell receptor beta chains listed below, sequenced in a study of cytomegalovirus exposure and HLA in healthy donors. The PCR employed 60 Vbeta primers together with 13 Jbeta primers. TCRdb's copy holds only in-frame clones and misses some; the assay was immunoSEQ multiplex PCR. The table lists 55,000 to 70,000 clones, roughly 75% of them singletons, with 4.5% to 6% in the top ten. Sequencing was performed on PBMCs. The receptors here all came from a woman aged 25 to 45 in good health and CMV-seronegative.

The gene calls are TRBV5-1 and TRBJ2-1; D may be TRBD1 (5 bases). CDR3 length: 15 residues. Trimming pared 1 base from V and 7 bases from J, leaving 15 bases between. Germline assignment: CDR1 SGHRS and CDR2 YFSETQ. In DNA form, the CDR3 reads TGCGCCAGCAGCTTGTTGGGCAGGGTTTGGAATGAGCAGTTCTTC. Translation gives CASSLLGRVWNEQFF.

The chain joins TRBV4-1 to TRBJ2-5; a weak D match, TRBD1 (6 bases). CDR1 and CDR2 from the germline V gene are MGHRA and YSYEKL. V was trimmed by 1 base and J by 3 bases, leaving 12 bases between them. The CDR3 is 15 residues long. DNA for the CDR3: TGCGCCAGCAGCCAAGCACCATGGACAGAAGAGACCCAGTACTTC. Its translation: CASSQAPWTEETQYF.

The rearrangement links TRBV7-8 to TRBJ1-5; perhaps TRBD1 as D (5 bases). The V end lost 5 bases, the J end lost 6 bases, and 17 bases lay between the germline ends. This CDR3 spans 15 amino acids. Germline loops: CDR1 SGHVS, CDR2 FQNEAQ. CDR3 DNA: TGTGCCAGCAGCCAATCGGGGGGGGTTATTCAGCCCCAGCATTTT. Translating gives CASSQSGGVIQPQHF. Using reference TRBV7-8 and TRBJ1-5 for the parts outside the CDR3, the full variable domain is GAGVSQSPRYKVAKRGQDVALRCDPISGHVSLFWYQQALGQGPEFLTYFQNEAQLDKSGLPSDRFFAERPEGSVSTLKIQRTQQEDSAVYLCASSQSGGVIQPQHFGDGTRLSIL.

V and J are TRBV30 and TRBJ1-5; D unclear. Trimming pared 3 bases from V and 7 bases from J, leaving 22 bases between. The germline gives CDR1 GTSNPN, CDR2 SVGIG (reference sequence). The CDR3 is 16 residues long. CDR3 nucleotides: TGTGCCTGGAGAGAGAAGCTGGACTTTCCGGGCCAGCCCCAGCATTTT. This codes for CAWREKLDFPGQPQHF.

This clone was detected only once. The V and J genes are TRBV5-4 and TRBJ2-1; 8 bases agree with TRBD2. Germline trimming cut 0 bases from V and 5 bases from J; bases unmatched to any gene: 7. The length of the CDR3 is 16 residues. Germline V CDR1 and CDR2: SGHNT, YYREEE (reference sequence). The CDR3 reads CASSLGGLVGDNEQFF. CDR3 DNA: TGTGCCAGCAGCTTGGGGGGACTAGTCGGGGACAATGAGCAGTTCTTC. The entire variable domain, with the rest obtained from reference TRBV5-4 and TRBJ2-1, is as follows: ETGVTQSPTHLIKTRGQQVTLRCSSQSGHNTVSWYQQALGQGPQFIFQYYREEENGRGNFPPRFSGLQFPNYSSELNVNALELDDSALYLCASSLGGLVGDNEQFFGPGTRLTVL.

The V gene is TRBV19, the J gene TRBJ2-2, with TRBD1 as a possible D gene (6 bases). Germline CDR1 and CDR2: LNHDA and SQIVND (reference sequence). Trimming cost V 7 bases and J 2 bases, with 14 bases left between them. The CDR3 runs to 15 residues. DNA for the CDR3: TGTGCCAGTATCGGGACATTTTTTAACACCGGGGAGCTGTTTTTT. It translates to CASIGTFFNTGELFF.